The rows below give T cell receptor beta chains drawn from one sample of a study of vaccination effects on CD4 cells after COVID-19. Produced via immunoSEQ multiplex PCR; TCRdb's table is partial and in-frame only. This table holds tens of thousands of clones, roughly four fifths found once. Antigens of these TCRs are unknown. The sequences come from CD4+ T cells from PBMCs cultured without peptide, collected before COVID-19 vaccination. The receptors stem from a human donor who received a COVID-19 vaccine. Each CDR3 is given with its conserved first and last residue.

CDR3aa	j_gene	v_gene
CASSQDRQGAGNSPLHF	TRBJ1-6	TRBV3-1/TRBV3-2
CASSDPSGEGETQYF	TRBJ2-5	TRBV5-4
CASSRFPGLAGSEGRNEQFF	TRBJ2-1	TRBV14
CAWRAPDFNDRAGPDTQYF	TRBJ2-3	TRBV30
CASSIGPIRGSTYNEQFF	TRBJ2-1	TRBV19
CASSSGGGRGVNEQFF	TRBJ2-1	TRBV5-4
CASSFSGTTEAFF	TRBJ1-1	TRBV5-5
CASSLERRWAGANSPLHF	TRBJ1-6	TRBV11-2
CASSLEMLNGGYTF	TRBJ1-2	TRBV5-1
CASSPTENQPQHF	TRBJ1-5	TRBV18
CASSPRTQIAKNIQYF	TRBJ2-4	TRBV7-2
CASSASGANVLTF	TRBJ2-6	TRBV12-3/TRBV12-4
CASSYSSGGATDTQYF	TRBJ2-3	TRBV7-3
CASSKDRAVTEAFF	TRBJ1-1	TRBV10-2
CATQNTGGSYNEQFF	TRBJ2-1	TRBV24-1
CASSPTGGLGKNIQYF	TRBJ2-4	TRBV18
CASKGNTEAFF	TRBJ1-1	TRBV19
CASSLSAANTGELFF	TRBJ2-2	TRBV27
CASSLAPGANVLTF	TRBJ2-6	TRBV5-1
CAWSWRGSYNEQFF	TRBJ2-1	TRBV30
CASSPWRDSNQPQHF	TRBJ1-5	TRBV6-2/TRBV6-3
CASRPGGTGAHNEQFF	TRBJ2-1	TRBV10-1
CASSEQGVQETQYF	TRBJ2-5	TRBV6-1
CASSLGGTNTGELFF	TRBJ2-2	TRBV7-9
CATSDVGGGQETQYF	TRBJ2-5	TRBV24-1
CASSDRPGQGAFNTEAFF	TRBJ1-1	TRBV9
CASSQRRGSSYNEQFF	TRBJ2-1	TRBV3-1/TRBV3-2
CASGETQYF	TRBJ2-5	TRBV6-6
CASSRDSPTDTQYF	TRBJ2-3	TRBV18
CASSRDTSTDTQYF	TRBJ2-3	TRBV5-1
CASRRGSQGAFF	TRBJ1-1	TRBV12-3/TRBV12-4
CASMRGARNTEAFF	TRBJ1-1	TRBV19
CASSGSWAAGELFF	TRBJ2-2	TRBV6-4
CASSTSTYSGNTIYF	TRBJ1-3	TRBV28
CASSQEDSPPGELFF	TRBJ2-2	TRBV5-5
CASSFTRIPRQGREQFF	TRBJ2-1	TRBV7-6
CASSLSGTGGRGYTF	TRBJ1-2	TRBV28
CASSLGPARAFF	TRBJ1-1	TRBV7-2
CASRGDRPNEKLFF	TRBJ1-4	TRBV19
CASSEGSNTEAFF	TRBJ1-1	TRBV5-1
CASSLSGGYQPQHF	TRBJ1-5	TRBV7-9
CASSPLGTGVGSPLHF	TRBJ1-6	TRBV5-1
CASSLLGTAYNSPLHF	TRBJ1-6	TRBV5-1
CASSLALAGEAFF	TRBJ1-1	TRBV7-8
CASSELGAGELFF	TRBJ2-2	TRBV2
CATSRDRGYGYTF	TRBJ1-2	TRBV15